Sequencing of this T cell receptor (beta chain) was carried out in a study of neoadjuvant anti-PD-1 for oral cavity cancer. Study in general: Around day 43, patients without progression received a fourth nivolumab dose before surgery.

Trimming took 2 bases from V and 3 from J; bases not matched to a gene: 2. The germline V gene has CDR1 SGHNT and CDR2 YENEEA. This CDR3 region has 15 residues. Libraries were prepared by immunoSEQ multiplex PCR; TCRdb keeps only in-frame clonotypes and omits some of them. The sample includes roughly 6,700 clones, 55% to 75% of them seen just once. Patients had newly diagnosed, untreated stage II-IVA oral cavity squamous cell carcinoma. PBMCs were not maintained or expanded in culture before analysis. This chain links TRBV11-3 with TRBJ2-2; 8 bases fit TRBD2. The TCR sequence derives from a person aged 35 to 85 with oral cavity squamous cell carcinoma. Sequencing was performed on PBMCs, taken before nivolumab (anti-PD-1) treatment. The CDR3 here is CASSLTGGDTGELFF. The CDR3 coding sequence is TGTGCCAGCAGCTTAACGGGGGGGGACACCGGGGAGCTGTTTTTT.